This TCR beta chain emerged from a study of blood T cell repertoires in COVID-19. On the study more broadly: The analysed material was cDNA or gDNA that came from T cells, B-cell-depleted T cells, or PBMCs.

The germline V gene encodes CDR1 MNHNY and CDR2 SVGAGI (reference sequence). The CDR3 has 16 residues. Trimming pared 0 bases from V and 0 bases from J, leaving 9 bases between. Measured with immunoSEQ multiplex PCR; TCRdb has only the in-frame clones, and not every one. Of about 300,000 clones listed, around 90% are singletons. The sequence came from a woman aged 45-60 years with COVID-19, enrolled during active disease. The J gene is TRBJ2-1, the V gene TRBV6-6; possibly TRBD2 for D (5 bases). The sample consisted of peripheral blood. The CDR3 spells CASSYSSSSSYNEQFF. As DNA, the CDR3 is TGTGCCAGCAGTTACTCGTCTAGCAGCTCCTACAATGAGCAGTTCTTC.